The TCR beta chain under discussion was sequenced for a study of Ad26.COV2.S vaccination and SARS-CoV-2 variants. Study conclusions and caveats: Non-spike TCR breadth was similar in vaccine and placebo recipients.

Using immunoSEQ multiplex PCR, the repertoire was profiled, and TCRdb retains in-frame clones only, with some absent. The sample shows about 350,000 clones, roughly 94% of them seen only once. Notes on this clone: What it binds is not known.

This clonotype was sampled from a human donor who had recovered from COVID-19. The sequencing used peripheral blood, collected after recovery from COVID-19.

CDR3 residues: CASGSGGGETQYF. As DNA, the CDR3 is TGCGCCAGCGGGAGCGGGGGGGGAGAGACCCAGTACTTC. J is TRBJ2-5 and V is TRBV5-1; 10 bases match TRBD2. Germline V gene sequence: CDR1 SGHRS, CDR2 YFSETQ. The CDR3 has 13 residues. The junction had 4 bases not matched to a gene; V was cut back by 7 bases and J by 4 bases.